This T cell receptor beta chain appears in the sequencing data of a study of blood T cell repertoires in COVID-19. The overall study: Sources were T cells, B-cell-depleted T cells, or PBMCs; the material itself was cDNA or gDNA.

Methods used by the authors: By means of reference gene primer amplification, nucleated cell counts were estimated. Here immunoSEQ multiplex PCR was the method, and the copy in TCRdb shows in-frame clones only, minus some. V and J calls and clone size are those listed in that table; D and trimming were worked out from the DNA. The profile covers roughly 230,000 clones, with over 75% appearing a single time and about 0.7% taken by the ten largest. V shed 5 bases, J shed 9 bases, and the junction held 10 bases outside the gene matches. The CDR3 runs 16 residues. Germline CDR1 is SGHTA and CDR2 is FQGNSA. This clone has only one observation.

The receptor was isolated from a human donor in a cohort sampled during active COVID-19. The chain uses TRBV7-2 and TRBJ2-1, with 13 bases aligning to TRBD2. Sequenced material: peripheral blood. In nucleotides, the CDR3 is TGTGCCAGCAGCGCAAGACCGGGACTAGCGGGACCTGAGCAGTTCTTC. Translation gives CASSARPGLAGPEQFF.